Listed below are T cell receptor beta chains from one sample, sequenced in a study of cytomegalovirus exposure and HLA in healthy donors. Clones were read by immunoSEQ multiplex PCR, and TCRdb kept only the in-frame ones, dropping some. The table shows under 200,000 clones, with roughly 96% occurring only once. Material for sequencing was PBMCs. These receptors were obtained from a woman aged 18-35 years in good health and CMV-seronegative. The CDR3 runs from the conserved cysteine through the conserved F or W. D genes are given only for firm matches. Clone size, where shown, is once, few, many, or a class for clones that have expanded.

D,V,J,size,CDR3,DNA
-,TRBV7-2,TRBJ1-2,-,CASSLVSPTGTGYTF,TGTGCCAGCAGCTTAGTTTCCCCGACAGGCACCGGCTACACCTTC
-,TRBV5-1,TRBJ1-1,-,CASRVGEWMDTEAFF,TGCGCCAGCCGGGTAGGGGAATGGATGGACACTGAAGCTTTCTTT
-,TRBV4-1,TRBJ2-1,-,CASSSRQEEYNEQFF,TGCGCCAGCAGCTCCCGACAGGAGGAGTACAATGAGCAGTTCTTC
TRBD2,TRBV7-3,TRBJ2-1,-,CASSLLAGFSNNEQFF,TGTGCCAGCAGCTTGCTAGCGGGGTTTTCCAACAATGAGCAGTTCTTC
-,TRBV4-2,TRBJ1-6,-,CASSQAGKPLHF,TGTGCCAGCAGCCAGGCGGGTAAACCCCTCCACTTT
TRBD1,TRBV7-9,TRBJ2-1,-,CASSFDRDTFF,TGTGCCAGCAGCTTCGACAGGGATACGTTCTTC
TRBD1,TRBV7-9,TRBJ1-2,-,CASSLARTGKYGYTF,TGTGCCAGCAGCTTAGCGCGGACAGGGAAATATGGCTACACCTTC
TRBD2,TRBV5-4,TRBJ2-1,-,CASSWSSGGYNEQFF,TGTGCCAGCAGCTGGTCTAGCGGGGGGTACAATGAGCAGTTCTTC
TRBD1,TRBV10-3,TRBJ2-7,-,CAIRSGGNYEQYF,TGTGCCATCAGGTCAGGGGGAAACTACGAGCAGTACTTC
-,TRBV7-2,TRBJ2-7,-,CASSPTRNYEQYF,TGTGCCAGCAGCCCCACGCGTAACTACGAGCAGTACTTC
TRBD1,TRBV5-3,TRBJ1-2,-,CARSLAQGACDDYGYTF,TGTGCCAGAAGCTTGGCACAGGGGGCTTGCGATGACTATGGCTACACCTTC
-,TRBV9,TRBJ2-3,once,CASSVRNADTQYF,TGTGCCAGCAGCGTCCGTAATGCAGATACGCAGTATTTT
TRBD1,TRBV6-5,TRBJ2-5,-,CASRRQGQETQYF,TGTGCCAGCAGGCGACAGGGGCAAGAGACCCAGTACTTC
TRBD1,TRBV7-2,TRBJ1-1,-,CASSLTLQGPSPEAFF,TGTGCCAGCAGCTTGACCTTACAGGGGCCTAGCCCTGAAGCTTTCTTT
TRBD1,TRBV19,TRBJ2-1,-,CASSQQGADRQFF,TGTGCCAGTAGCCAACAGGGGGCGGATCGGCAGTTCTTC